The present TCR beta chain was sequenced within a study of human T cells and chemical hapten exposure. Study overall: How much TCR each sample yielded varied, mostly because pooled library volumes differed slightly. Whole-study results and caveats: Expanded TCR counts at PT1 went up together with patch test score, a positive correlation.

Time point reported: patch test 2, 6 weeks after DPC sensitization. The treatment here: therapeutic diphenylcyclopropenone sensitization with weekly scalp DPC. V was cut by 7 bases and J by 4 bases, with 14 bases left in between. The germline V gene encodes CDR1 MNHEY and CDR2 SVGEGT. This CDR3 is built from 15 residues. TCRdb itself ran the RACE reads through MiXCR, one entry per CDR3 protein. The table includes 80,000 to 95,000 distinct CDR3 sequences, around 10% detected once. Details on this clonotype: Its target is not known.

This specimen was whole blood, taken in connection with sensitization to the hapten diphenylcyclopropenone (DPC). The receptor was isolated from a man aged 40-55 years with alopecia areata. Some clones in this sample may be carry-over from other donors' samples. V usage is TRBV6-2 or TRBV6-3 and J usage is TRBJ2-6; D ambiguous. The CDR3 DNA follows: TGTGCCAGCACCTCTCCTGCGAGAGGGGCCAACGTCCTGACTTTC. Translated, it gives CASTSPARGANVLTF.